The clone carrying this T cell receptor (beta chain) has more than one count but fewer than ten. Its specificity is not known. MiXCR was run by TCRdb on the RT-PCR reads, yielding one entry per CDR3 protein. The sample comprises about 540,000 distinct CDR3 sequences, roughly 25% of which are singletons, and approximately 3% rests with the top ten. With 7 bases clipped from V and 7 bases from J, the junction kept 19 bases outside the gene matches. Germline V lookup: CDR1 SGHVS, CDR2 FQNEAQ. The CDR3 contains 18 residues. This specimen comes from a study of response to subunit inactivated influenza vaccine. Study conclusions and caveats: The authors put forward the suggestion that each seasonal influenza vaccination may bring in only a limited number of new T cells.

In addition, the sample was reused for a study of T cells expressing NK-cell markers. Per that study: Scientists made TCR beta cDNA using 5'RACE template switching with UMIs. The authors derived TCR beta repertoires from sorted CD3+CD56+NKG2C+, CD3+CD56+NKG2C- and CD3+CD56-NKG2C+ T cells. Sequenced donors, eight in total, included seven who were HCMV-seropositive and one who was seronegative. In several donors, dominant clonotypes made up about 28.3-65% of CD3+CD56-NKG2C+ cells.

The sample here was CD4+ T cells sorted from PBMCs, taken about 11 days after vaccination. The J gene is TRBJ2-1, the V gene TRBV7-8; 10 bases map to TRBD2. The receptor was isolated from a man between 45 and 60 years old who received an inactivated influenza vaccine. The CDR3 protein is CASNLKVVASGRLNEQFF. The CDR3 nucleotides read TGTGCCAGCAACCTGAAGGTGGTCGCTAGCGGGAGATTAAATGAGCAGTTCTTC.